What follows are 23 T cell receptor beta chains derived from one specimen sequenced in a study of T cell repertoires in cytomegalovirus infection. Via MiXCR, TCRdb re-called the reads, giving one row per CDR3 protein. The sample contains about 490,000 distinct CDR3 sequences, around 27% of which appear only once. The sequencing sample was made of PBMCs. All receptors come from a human donor in good health (CMV status not recorded). Some clones in this sample may be carry-over from other donors' samples.

This clonotype was found a few times. Germline is not matched at one junction end, which may reflect a read error. This chain connects TRBV11-2 to TRBJ2-1; 12 nucleotides match TRBD2. Per germline, CDR1 SGHAT and CDR2 FQNNGV. The CDR3 length is 15 residues. The CDR3 region has the DNA TGTGCCAGCAGCCCTAGCGGGGGGGTTTACAGTGAGCAGTTCTTC. It is translated as CASSPSGGVYSEQFF.

To note about this clonotype: One end of the junction is discordant with germline, which a read error may explain. This chain joins TRBV7-2 and TRBJ2-7, with 8 bases matching TRBD2. Germline V gene lookup returns CDR1 SGHTA and CDR2 FQGNSA. The CDR3 consists of 12 residues. Written as DNA, the CDR3 is TGTGCCAGCAGCTTACCTGGACTAGCTGCGAACTTC. It is translated as CASSLPGLAANF.

The sample holds a few counts of this clonotype. The chain joins TRBV6-6 to TRBJ2-2, with D hard to call. This CDR3 is 15 amino acids long. V lost 1 base to trimming and J lost 2 bases, with 8 bases between them. Germline CDR1 and CDR2: MNHNY and SVGAGI (reference sequence). The CDR3 nucleotides are TGTGCCAGCAGTTACTACAGCCACAACACCGGGGAGCTGTTTTTT. This codes for CASSYYSHNTGELFF.

The chain links TRBV7-9 to TRBJ2-1; TRBD2 is a possible D gene (5 bases). Germline lookup yields CDR1 SEHNR and CDR2 FQNEAQ (reference sequence). Trimming removed 2 bases from V and 10 bases from J, with 9 bases in between. The CDR3 consists of 12 residues. The CDR3 sequence is CASSLWGDEQFF. Here the CDR3 DNA reads TGTGCCAGCAGCTTATGGGGAGACGAGCAGTTCTTC. Together with reference TRBV7-9 and TRBJ2-1, the CDR3 gives the full variable domain: DTGVSQNPRHKITKRGQNVTFRCDPISEHNRLYWYRQTLGQGPEFLTYFQNEAQLEKSRLLSDRFSAERPKGSFSTLEIQRTEQGDSAMYLCASSLWGDEQFFGPGTRLTVL.

This chain joins TRBV28 and TRBJ2-7; D ambiguous. Germline V gene lookup returns CDR1 MDHEN and CDR2 SYDVKM. Trimming stripped 6 bases from V and 0 bases from J, with 9 bases between. The CDR3 loop spans 13 amino acids. CDR3 loop: CASRNQYSYEQYF. The CDR3 bases are TGTGCCAGCAGAAATCAGTACTCCTACGAGCAGTACTTC.

This clonotype came up a few times. V usage is TRBV7-2 and J usage is TRBJ2-7, with 12 bases identical to TRBD2. With 5 bases clipped from V and 6 bases from J, the junction kept 11 bases outside the gene matches. CDR1 is SGHTA, CDR2 FQGNSA, per germline. CDR3 length equals 16 residues. The CDR3 bases are TGTGCCAGCAGCCCTACCGGGACTAGCGGGTTAGGCGAGCAGTACGTC. Protein product: CASSPTGTSGLGEQYV.

The chain combines TRBV19 with TRBJ1-3; D is unresolved. Per the germline V gene, CDR1 is LNHDA and CDR2 is SQIVND (reference sequence). V lost 4 bases to trimming and J lost 2 bases, with 15 bases between them. The CDR3 totals 16 residues. Here the CDR3 reads CASSTTARSTGNTIYF. The CDR3 nucleotides are TGTGCCAGTAGTACAACTGCGAGGTCAACTGGAAACACCATATATTTT.

This clonotype was seen only a few times. This may be a read error: a much more frequent sequence differs by one nucleotide. The chain combines TRBV5-6 with TRBJ2-7; TRBD2 aligns across 7 bases. Germline loops: CDR1 SGHDT, CDR2 YYEEEE. Trimming at V came to 2 bases and at J to 0 bases, leaving 5 bases not matched to a gene. This CDR3 is built from 15 residues. CDR3 residues: CASSFRTSRSYEQYF. DNA of the CDR3: TGTGCCAGCAGCTTCAGGACTAGTCGCTCCTACGAGCAGTACTTC.

This clonotype was detected only a few times. The V and J genes are TRBV11-3 and TRBJ1-2; no reliable D call. There are 12 residues in the CDR3. Trimming took 0 bases from V and 6 from J, leaving 5 bases between them. The germline CDR1 and CDR2 sequences are SGHNT and YENEEA. The CDR3 is CASSLDQDGYTF. CDR3 nucleotide sequence: TGTGCCAGCAGCTTAGATCAAGATGGCTACACCTTC.

The rearrangement links TRBV6-5 to TRBJ2-2; D remains unclear. Trimming stripped 1 base from V and 6 bases from J, with 12 bases between. CDR1 and CDR2 (germline): MNHEY, SVGAGI. The CDR3 runs to 15 residues. The CDR3, as DNA: TGTGCCAGCAGTTACTTCCTCGATGTCGCCGGGGAGCTGTTTTTT. This codes for CASSYFLDVAGELFF.

The chain couples TRBV7-2 to TRBJ2-1; D remains unclear. CDR1 SGHTA and CDR2 FQGNSA come from the germline V gene. There are 15 residues in the CDR3. The ends were cut back, 3 bases at V and 7 bases at J, with 16 bases in the middle. The DNA of the CDR3 is TGTGCCAGCAGCTTTGACTCCTCTGTTCGGAATGAGCAGTTCTTC. Its protein is CASSFDSSVRNEQFF.

The V gene is TRBV6-2 or TRBV6-3, the J gene TRBJ1-6; D may be TRBD1 (6 bases). The germline CDR1 and CDR2 sequences are MNHEY and SVGEGT. This CDR3 region has 13 residues. The V end was cut by 8 bases, the J end by 9 bases, with 14 bases between. This chain's CDR3 is CASGDRRSSPLHF. The CDR3 DNA is TGTGCCAGCGGAGACAGGAGGAGTTCACCCCTCCACTTT.

The chain has TRBV5-1 and TRBJ2-1; 11 bases fit TRBD1. From germline, CDR1 is SGHRS and CDR2 YFSETQ. The CDR3 has 16 residues. The trim removed 0 bases at V and 8 bases at J, leaving 7 bases unmatched. The CDR3 nucleotides are TGCGCCAGCAGCTTGGTCGGGACAGGGGGTATGGATGAGCAGTTCTTC. Translating gives CASSLVGTGGMDEQFF.

The V and J genes are TRBV5-6 and TRBJ1-4; D remains ambiguous. Trimming took 1 base from V and 3 from J, leaving 7 bases between them. Germline V gives CDR1 SGHDT, CDR2 YYEEEE. CDR3 size: 14 residues. In DNA form, the CDR3 reads TGTGCCAGCAGCTTGCGGATCCCTAATGAAAAACTGTTTTTT. Amino acids: CASSLRIPNEKLFF.

V and J are TRBV6-5 and TRBJ1-6, with TRBD1 matching over 11 bases. Germline trimming cut 4 bases from V and 0 bases from J; bases unmatched to any gene: 2. In germline, CDR1 is MNHEY, CDR2 SVGAGI. The CDR3 runs to 17 residues. CDR3 sequence (DNA): TGTGCCAGCAGTTTTGGGACAGGGGGCTCCTATAATTCACCCCTCCACTTT. This gives the protein CASSFGTGGSYNSPLHF.

This chain links TRBV24-1 with TRBJ2-1; TRBD2 is a possible D gene (7 bases). Germline values: CDR1 KGHDR, CDR2 SFDVKD. The CDR3 spans 13 residues. Trimming shortened V by 6 bases and J by 7 bases, and 12 bases separated the two germline ends. The CDR3 coding sequence is TGTGCCACCAGTCCGGGGGGCATGAATGAGCAGTTCTTC. It specifies CATSPGGMNEQFF.

The rearrangement joins TRBV2 to TRBJ1-2; unclear D gene. The germline V gene encodes CDR1 SNHLY and CDR2 FYNNEI. The V and J ends lost 2 bases and 4 bases respectively, with 20 bases between them. CDR3 size: 17 residues. CDR3: CASSEFEKGKDGYGYTF. The CDR3 coding sequence is TGTGCCAGCAGTGAATTCGAAAAGGGCAAAGACGGCTATGGCTACACCTTC. Looking up the rest from reference TRBV2 and TRBJ1-2 gives the full variable domain: EPEVTQTPSHQVTQMGQEVILRCVPISNHLYFYWYRQILGQKVEFLVSFYNNEISEKSEIFDDQFSVERPDGSNFTLKIRSTKLEDSAMYFCASSEFEKGKDGYGYTFGSGTRLTVV.

A few counts support this clonotype. The rearrangement joins TRBV3-1 to TRBJ2-2; D gene uncertain. The CDR3 is 13 amino acids. Germline assignment: CDR1 LGHDT and CDR2 YNNKEL (reference sequence). V lost 2 bases, J lost 7 bases, and 8 bases lay in between. The CDR3 DNA is TGTGCCAGCAGCCAATCCTTGGGCGGGGAGCTGTTTTTT. Its translation is CASSQSLGGELFF.

This clonotype has just a few counts. The gene calls are TRBV29-1 and TRBJ1-3; D possibly corresponds to TRBD1 (6 bases). CDR1 and CDR2 from the germline V gene are SQVTM and ANQGSEA. The germline V and J ends were trimmed by 1 base and 0 bases, with 16 bases remaining between them. The CDR3 loop spans 17 amino acids. As DNA, the CDR3 is TGCAGCGTTGAAGTGTGGGGGGCTTCATTCTCTGGAAACACCATATATTTT. Translation: CSVEVWGASFSGNTIYF.

This clonotype was detected only a few times. CDR3 nucleotides: TGCAGCGTCTTAAAAGGACTTGCGGGAGGCTCGGCCAAAAACATTCAGTACTTC. This codes for CSVLKGLAGGSAKNIQYF. The V gene is TRBV29-1, the J gene TRBJ2-4; 8 bases agree with TRBD2. The junction had 17 bases not matched to a gene; V was cut back by 6 bases and J by 1 base. The CDR3 loop spans 18 amino acids. Germline V gene sequence: CDR1 SQVTM, CDR2 ANQGSEA.

This clonotype was found many times. This chain connects TRBV6-2 or TRBV6-3 to TRBJ2-1, with D unclear. The V end lost 6 bases, the J end lost 4 bases, and 10 bases lay between the germline ends. This CDR3 spans 13 amino acids. In germline, CDR1 is MNHEY, CDR2 SVGEGT. The CDR3 sequence is CASSPRLYNEQFF. The CDR3 nucleotides are TGTGCCAGCAGCCCGAGACTGTACAATGAGCAGTTCTTC.

This clonotype was found a few times. The chain joins TRBV6-2 or TRBV6-3 to TRBJ1-3; D not certain. The CDR3 totals 14 residues. With 8 bases removed from V and 4 bases from J, the gap between germline ends came to 15 bases. Germline V gene data show CDR1 as MNHEY and CDR2 as SVGEGT. The CDR3 spells CASQEDGRGNTIYF. The CDR3 region has the DNA TGTGCCAGCCAGGAGGACGGGCGCGGAAACACCATATATTTT.

The rearrangement joins TRBV20-1 to TRBJ2-5; 11 bases line up with TRBD2. CDR1 is DFQATT and CDR2 is SNEGSKA in the germline V gene (reference sequence). CDR3 size: 14 residues. V trimming: 6 bases; J trimming: 3 bases; junction bases outside the gene matches: 6. The CDR3 reads CSALPGLAEETQYF. CDR3 DNA sequence: TGCAGTGCGTTGCCGGGACTAGCGGAAGAGACCCAGTACTTC.